These T cell receptor beta chains were read from a single sample in a study of blood T cells in healthy people across ages. From the 5' RACE reads, TCRdb called clonotypes with MiXCR, one entry per CDR3 protein. The sample has about 640,000 distinct CDR3 sequences; 45% to 65% are singletons. The sample consisted of blood. These receptors came from a man aged 55 to 70 in good health. Each CDR3 is given with its conserved first and last residue. Fields, in order: D gene, V gene, J gene, clone size, CDR3 protein, CDR3 DNA. The D gene is left open where the match is weak. Size tells how often a clone was seen (once, few, many) or the class of an expanded clone, and some rows leave it out.

.	TRBV4-1	TRBJ2-7	.	CASSLRTVSYEQYF	TGCGCCAGCAGCCTTCGGACAGTATCCTACGAGCAGTACTTC
TRBD2	TRBV13	TRBJ2-5	.	CASSLDGGSETQYF	TGTGCCAGCAGCTTAGACGGGGGGTCGGAGACCCAGTACTTC
TRBD1	TRBV7-9	TRBJ2-1	.	CASSLAGQGRDRQFF	TGTGCCAGCAGCTTAGCCGGACAGGGTAGGGATCGGCAGTTCTTC
TRBD1	TRBV18	TRBJ2-1	few	CASSKGQAPNNEQFF	TGTGCCAGCTCAAAGGGACAGGCGCCTAACAATGAGCAGTTCTTC
.	TRBV19	TRBJ2-7	.	CASSSRDNAVSYEQYF	TGTGCCAGTAGCAGCCGGGACAACGCCGTTTCCTACGAGCAGTACTTC
TRBD2	TRBV20-1	TRBJ2-3	many	CSAIPRGRASTDTQYF	TGCAGTGCTATTCCGCGGGGGAGAGCTAGCACAGATACGCAGTATTTT
.	TRBV7-6	TRBJ2-6	.	CASSLAYRANVLTF	TGTGCCAGCAGCTTAGCGTACAGGGCCAACGTCCTGACTTTC
TRBD2	TRBV20-1	TRBJ2-1	.	CSTDSGTSGAHSYNEQFF	TGCAGTACTGACTCCGGGACTAGCGGGGCTCACTCCTACAATGAGCAGTTCTTC
.	TRBV11-3	TRBJ1-1	few	CASSQGWGADEAFF	TGTGCCAGCAGCCAAGGCTGGGGGGCTGATGAAGCTTTCTTT
.	TRBV29-1	TRBJ1-1	.	CSVASSSLEAFF	TGCAGCGTTGCTTCCTCGAGCTTGGAAGCTTTCTTT
.	TRBV5-1	TRBJ2-3	few	CASSAEGDTQYF	TGCGCCAGCAGCGCGGAGGGGGATACGCAGTATTTT
TRBD1	TRBV2	TRBJ2-7	.	CASGEQGAGYEQYF	TGTGCCAGTGGGGAACAGGGGGCGGGGTACGAGCAGTACTTC
TRBD1	TRBV5-1	TRBJ1-1	.	CASSILQGARPEAFF	TGCGCCAGCAGCATTTTACAGGGGGCGCGGCCTGAAGCTTTCTTT
TRBD2	TRBV12-3/TRBV12-4	TRBJ2-7	.	CASSLALSGGSYEQYF	TGTGCCAGCAGTTTAGCGCTTAGCGGGGGCTCCTACGAGCAGTACTTC
TRBD2	TRBV5-1	TRBJ2-5	.	CASSSGTSDEQYF	TGCGCCAGCAGCTCCGGGACTAGCGATGAGCAGTACTTC
.	TRBV20-1	TRBJ1-5	.	CSASGTLSNQPQHF	TGCAGTGCTAGTGGGACACTTAGCAATCAGCCCCAGCATTTT
TRBD2	TRBV28	TRBJ2-7	.	CASRTGTSRWTEQYF	TGTGCCAGCAGAACCGGGACTAGCAGGTGGACCGAGCAGTACTTC
.	TRBV7-2	TRBJ2-5	.	CASSLAVRSGETQYF	TGTGCCAGCAGTTTAGCGGTCAGATCAGGGGAGACCCAGTACTTC
.	TRBV5-1	TRBJ1-1	.	CASSLNLDREAFF	TGCGCCAGCAGCTTGAATCTCGACAGGGAAGCTTTCTTT
.	TRBV7-8	TRBJ1-1	once	CASSLMQGTTEAFF	TGTGCCAGCAGCTTAATGCAGGGGACCACTGAAGCTTTCTTT
.	TRBV20-1	TRBJ2-3	.	CSARGTYSTDTQYF	TGCAGTGCTAGGGGGACCTACAGCACAGATACGCAGTATTTT
TRBD2	TRBV6-2/TRBV6-3	TRBJ2-1	few	CASSYYRTSPQGQFF	TGTGCCAGCAGTTACTATCGGACTAGCCCCCAGGGGCAGTTCTTC
TRBD1	TRBV6-5	TRBJ1-2	.	CASSAPGTGAYGYTF	TGTGCCAGCAGTGCCCCCGGGACAGGGGCCTATGGCTACACCTTC
.	TRBV15	TRBJ1-5	few	CATSTHLNQPQHF	TGTGCCACCAGTACCCACCTCAATCAGCCCCAGCATTTT
.	TRBV5-1	TRBJ1-5	.	CASSLEGRNQPQHF	TGCGCCAGCAGCTTGGAGGGGCGAAATCAGCCCCAGCATTTT
.	TRBV7-2	TRBJ2-3	.	CASSLDRRTDTQYF	TGTGCCAGCAGCTTAGATAGAAGGACAGATACGCAGTATTTT
.	TRBV4-2	TRBJ2-5	.	CASSRLGDLEETQYF	TGTGCCAGCAGCCGCTTAGGGGACCTAGAAGAGACCCAGTACTTC
.	TRBV7-9	TRBJ2-1	.	CASSLSGFTYNEQFF	TGTGCCAGCAGCTTATCCGGGTTCACCTACAATGAGCAGTTCTTC
.	TRBV27	TRBJ1-1	once	CASSLGRATSEAFF	TGTGCCAGCAGTTTGGGCAGGGCAACATCTGAAGCTTTCTTT
.	TRBV20-1	TRBJ1-4	.	CSARQSGALNEKLFF	TGCAGTGCTAGACAGTCGGGGGCCCTTAATGAAAAATTGTTTTTT
.	TRBV5-6	TRBJ1-1	.	CASGQTPTPLNTEAFF	TGTGCCAGCGGCCAAACTCCGACACCCTTGAACACTGAAGCTTTCTTT
TRBD2	TRBV5-1	TRBJ2-3	.	CASSLRGDRTDTQYF	TGCGCCAGCAGCTTGCGGGGGGACCGCACAGATACGCAGTATTTT
TRBD2	TRBV5-1	TRBJ2-7	.	CASSFLAGENNEQYF	TGCGCCAGCAGCTTCCTAGCGGGGGAGAACAATGAGCAGTACTTC
.	TRBV6-2/TRBV6-3	TRBJ2-5	.	CASSYAGREQYF	TGTGCCAGCAGTTACGCTGGACGGGAGCAGTACTTC
.	TRBV5-1	TRBJ2-6	.	CASSFWRADSGANVLTF	TGCGCCAGCAGCTTCTGGAGAGCGGACTCTGGGGCCAACGTCCTGACTTTC
.	TRBV24-1	TRBJ2-3	once	CATSDIRLGGPTDTQYF	TGTGCCACCAGTGATATCAGGCTAGGCGGGCCCACAGATACGCAGTATTTT
TRBD2	TRBV20-1	TRBJ2-5	.	CSGQVSGGPVIGETQYF	TGCAGTGGTCAAGTTAGCGGGGGGCCCGTTATTGGAGAGACCCAGTACTTC
.	TRBV20-1	TRBJ1-1	.	CSARPGAPNTEAFF	TGCAGTGCTAGACCAGGGGCGCCGAACACTGAAGCTTTCTTT
.	TRBV7-9	TRBJ1-4	many	CASSPGRGNEKLFF	TGTGCCAGCAGCCCCGGAAGGGGCAATGAAAAACTGTTTTTT
TRBD2	TRBV20-1	TRBJ2-3	many	CSVGTRADTQYF	TGCAGTGTCGGGACTAGAGCAGATACGCAGTATTTT
TRBD2	TRBV20-1	TRBJ2-3	.	CSATGGASTDTQYF	TGCAGTGCCACCGGGGGGGCTAGCACAGATACGCAGTATTTT
.	TRBV12-3/TRBV12-4	TRBJ2-1	few	CASSGPVGNEQFF	TGTGCCAGCAGTGGGCCGGTGGGTAATGAGCAGTTCTTC
.	TRBV5-5	TRBJ2-3	.	CASNPGDAVDTQYF	TGTGCCAGCAACCCTGGGGACGCGGTTGATACGCAGTATTTT
TRBD1	TRBV14	TRBJ2-5	.	CASSLRTGGSETQYF	TGTGCCAGCAGCCTTAGGACAGGGGGTAGCGAGACCCAGTACTTC
TRBD1	TRBV2	TRBJ1-2	few	CASSESGQGRGYTF	TGTGCCAGCAGTGAATCGGGACAGGGTCGAGGCTACACCTTC
.	TRBV7-9	TRBJ1-4	many	CASSPKGAGSNEKLFF	TGTGCCAGCAGCCCCAAAGGGGCAGGTAGTAATGAAAAACTGTTTTTT
.	TRBV7-2	TRBJ2-1	few	CASSSYRGPQFF	TGTGCCAGCAGCTCATATCGGGGGCCTCAGTTCTTC
.	TRBV7-2	TRBJ2-3	.	CASSFGDPAITQYF	TGTGCCAGCAGCTTTGGGGACCCCGCGATTACGCAGTATTTT
TRBD2	TRBV27	TRBJ2-4	.	CASSFDGGGGNIQYF	TGTGCCAGCAGTTTCGACGGGGGGGGCGGAAACATTCAGTACTTC
TRBD2	TRBV3-1	TRBJ2-5	.	CASSQETSGGSDEQYF	TGTGCCAGCAGCCAAGAGACTAGCGGGGGCTCCGATGAGCAGTACTTC
.	TRBV12-3/TRBV12-4	TRBJ2-1	.	CASTSTMSQNNEQFF	TGTGCCAGCACCTCAACAATGTCCCAAAACAATGAGCAGTTCTTC